This T cell receptor beta chain was captured by sequencing in a study of T cells after yellow fever vaccination. Template switching by 5'RACE produced TCR cDNA, adding a universal primer site and UMIs. In TCRdb, the 5' RACE reads were re-called with MiXCR into one record per CDR3 protein. The table includes roughly 250,000 distinct CDR3 sequences, over 10% detected once. This clonotype was counted at least ten times. Its antigen is unidentified. Regarding the study as a whole: The booster response re-showed most primary clones: roughly 97% CD4, almost 90% CD8.

This receptor was identified in a man younger than 45 who received the YFV17D yellow fever vaccine. This specimen was CD4+ T cells sorted from PBMCs, taken 45 days after the yellow fever booster vaccination.

The CDR3 DNA follows: TGTGCCAGCAGCCTCAGGGGTGGACCAGATACGCAGTATTTT. This codes for CASSLRGGPDTQYF. The V gene is TRBV7-8, the J gene TRBJ2-3; a weak D match, TRBD1 (6 bases). The V gene lost 5 bases and the J gene lost 4 bases, with 13 bases spanning the gap. Germline CDR1 reads SGHVS; CDR2 reads FQNEAQ. This CDR3 comprises 14 residues.